This TCR beta chain was documented in a study of blood T cell repertoires in COVID-19. Study as a whole: COVID-19 samples collected from the United States, Italy and Spain covered acute and convalescent phases. Nucleic acid was either cDNA or gDNA, and it came from T cells, B-cell-depleted T cells, or PBMCs.

J was trimmed by 6 bases and V by 1 base; bases with no gene match: 5. Per germline, CDR1 LGHDT and CDR2 YNNKEL (reference sequence). The CDR3 extends over 16 amino acids. In the authors' workflow: Using reference gene primer amplification, nucleated cell counts were estimated. Produced via immunoSEQ multiplex PCR; TCRdb's table is partial and in-frame only. The DNA gave D and trimming, while V, J and clone size come from that table. The sample shows some 130,000 clones, around 89% of them seen only once. This chain uses TRBV3-1 (or the pseudogene TRBV3-2) with TRBJ2-1; TRBD2 matches at 11 bases. Sample: peripheral blood. This receptor was taken from a man aged 60 to 75 with active or convalescent COVID-19. CDR3 protein: CASSQALAGVVNEQFF. DNA for the CDR3: TGTGCCAGCAGCCAAGCACTAGCGGGAGTGGTCAATGAGCAGTTCTTC.